This T cell receptor beta chain stems from a study of early T cells in non-severe SARS-CoV-2 infection. Study summary: Sequencing targeted bulk RNA from unsorted whole blood, leaving chains unpaired. Broader study findings: Private and CD4 specificities were missed by VDJdb matching, which favored anti-spike CD8 responses.

Germline CDR1 is MDHEN and CDR2 is SYDVKM. The V and J ends lost 6 bases and 3 bases, in that order; junction bases with no gene match: 8. The CDR3 has 15 amino acids. The library protocol tagged individual cDNA molecules with unique molecular identifiers. Via MiXCR, TCRdb re-called the 5' RACE reads, giving one row per CDR3 protein. The profile shows some 77,000 distinct CDR3 sequences, more than 9% of them singletons. There are a few counts of this clonotype. Its antigen is unidentified. The sequenced sample consisted of whole blood. The source is an adult who was a healthcare worker with PCR-confirmed SARS-CoV-2 infection or an uninfected control (not recorded which). The chain links TRBV28 to TRBJ2-3, with TRBD1 identical over 8 bases. The CDR3 loop is CASSGQGIGTDTQYF. CDR3 in DNA: TGTGCCAGCAGCGGACAGGGAATCGGAACAGATACGCAGTATTTT.